The source of this T cell receptor beta chain is a study of T cells after yellow fever vaccination. Notes on the study in general: Abundant clonotypes (contaminants from the bulk population) could be present in FACS-sorted repertoires.

This clonotype was observed at least ten times. The antigen is undetermined. Per germline, CDR1 LGHDT and CDR2 YNNKEL (reference sequence). The V and J ends lost 0 bases and 10 bases respectively, with 10 bases between them. The CDR3 has 13 residues. TCRdb re-derived calls from the 5' RACE reads in MiXCR, one entry per CDR3 protein. Here the sample spans 200,000 to 300,000 distinct CDR3 sequences, roughly 6.2% being singletons. The input for sequencing was CD4+ T cells sorted from PBMCs, taken on the day of the yellow fever booster vaccination. This TCR was recovered from a man younger than 40 who received the YFV17D yellow fever vaccine. The J gene is TRBJ2-1, the V gene TRBV3-1; D unresolved. The CDR3, as DNA: TGTGCCAGCAGCCAAGATAGGCTAGGGGAGCAGTTCTTC. It yields the protein CASSQDRLGEQFF.